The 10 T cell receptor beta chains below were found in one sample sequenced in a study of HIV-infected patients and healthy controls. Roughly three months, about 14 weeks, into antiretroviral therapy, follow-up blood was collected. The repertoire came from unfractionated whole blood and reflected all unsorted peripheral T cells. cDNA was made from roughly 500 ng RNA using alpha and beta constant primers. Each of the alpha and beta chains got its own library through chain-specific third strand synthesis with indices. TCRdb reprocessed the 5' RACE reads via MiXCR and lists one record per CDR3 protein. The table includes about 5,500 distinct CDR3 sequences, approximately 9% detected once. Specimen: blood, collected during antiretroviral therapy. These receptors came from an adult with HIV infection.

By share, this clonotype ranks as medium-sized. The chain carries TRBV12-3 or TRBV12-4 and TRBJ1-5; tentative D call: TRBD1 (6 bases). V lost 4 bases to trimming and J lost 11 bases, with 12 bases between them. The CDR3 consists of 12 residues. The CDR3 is CASSSGGNAQHF. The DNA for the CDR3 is TGTGCCAGCAGTTCGGGGGGCAATGCCCAGCATTTT.

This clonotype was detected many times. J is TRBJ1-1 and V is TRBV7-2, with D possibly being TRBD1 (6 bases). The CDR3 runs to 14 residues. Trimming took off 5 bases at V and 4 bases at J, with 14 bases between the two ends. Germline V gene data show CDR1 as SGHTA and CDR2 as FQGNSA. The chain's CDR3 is CASSRATGVTEAFF. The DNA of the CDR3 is TGTGCCAGCAGCCGAGCGACAGGTGTCACTGAAGCTTTCTTT.

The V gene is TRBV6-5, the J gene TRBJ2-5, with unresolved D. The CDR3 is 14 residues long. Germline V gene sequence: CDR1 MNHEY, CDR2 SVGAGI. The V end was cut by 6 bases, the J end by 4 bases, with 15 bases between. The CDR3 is CASRLVLSRETQYF. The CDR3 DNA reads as TGTGCCAGCAGACTGGTCCTAAGCCGAGAGACCCAGTACTTC.

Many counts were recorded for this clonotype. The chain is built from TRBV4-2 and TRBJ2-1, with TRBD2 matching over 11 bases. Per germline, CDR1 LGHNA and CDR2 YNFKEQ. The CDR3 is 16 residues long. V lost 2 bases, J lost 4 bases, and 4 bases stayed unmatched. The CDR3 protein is CASSQPGTSGYNEQFF. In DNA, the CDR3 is TGTGCCAGCAGCCAACCCGGGACTAGCGGATACAATGAGCAGTTCTTC.

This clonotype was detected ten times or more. CDR3 sequence reads: CASSLQGDPNTEAFF. As DNA, the CDR3 is TGTGCCAGCAGCTTACAGGGGGACCCGAACACTGAAGCTTTCTTT. The chain carries TRBV7-2 and TRBJ1-1, with TRBD1 matching over 7 bases. Trimming removed 2 bases from V and 1 base from J; junction bases left unmatched: 4. The CDR3 spans 15 residues. CDR1 and CDR2 from the germline V gene are SGHTA and FQGNSA.

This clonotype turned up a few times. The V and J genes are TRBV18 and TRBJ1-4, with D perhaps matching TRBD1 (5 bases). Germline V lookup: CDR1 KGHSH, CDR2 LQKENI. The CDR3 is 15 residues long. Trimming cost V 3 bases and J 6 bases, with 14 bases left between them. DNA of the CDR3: TGTGCCAGCTCACCCCTCAGATCGGGGCATGAAAAACTGTTTTTT. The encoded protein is CASSPLRSGHEKLFF. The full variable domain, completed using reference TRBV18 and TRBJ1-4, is NAGVMQNPRHLVRRRGQEARLRCSPMKGHSHVYWYRQLPEEGLKFMVYLQKENIIDESGMPKERFSAEFPKEGPSILRIQQVVRGDSAAYFCASSPLRSGHEKLFFGSGTQLSVL.

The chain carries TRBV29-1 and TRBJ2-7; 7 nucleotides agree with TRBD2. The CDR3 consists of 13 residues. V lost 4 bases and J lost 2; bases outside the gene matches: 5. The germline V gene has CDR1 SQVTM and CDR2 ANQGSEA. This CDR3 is CSVASGATYEQYF. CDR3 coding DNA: TGCAGCGTTGCTAGCGGAGCCACCTACGAGCAGTACTTC.

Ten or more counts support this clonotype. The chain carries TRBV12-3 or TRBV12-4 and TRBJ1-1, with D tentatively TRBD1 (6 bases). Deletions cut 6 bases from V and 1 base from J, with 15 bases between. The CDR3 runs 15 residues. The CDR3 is CASSRSGGPNTEAFF. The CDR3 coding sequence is TGTGCCAGCAGCCGAAGTGGGGGCCCGAACACTGAAGCTTTCTTT.

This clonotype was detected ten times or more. In nucleotides, the CDR3 is TGTGCCAGCTGGGGGCAAGGCGGGTCCCAGTACTTC. As protein: CASWGQGGSQYF. The rearrangement joins TRBV6-5 to TRBJ2-5; perhaps TRBD1 as D (6 bases). The germline V gene has CDR1 MNHEY and CDR2 SVGAGI. This CDR3 contains 12 residues. The V and J ends lost 8 bases and 9 bases respectively, with 16 bases between them.

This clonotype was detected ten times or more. The CDR3 region is CASSSDSYPGELFF. CDR3 nucleotides: TGTGCCAGCAGCTCGGACTCCTACCCCGGGGAGCTGTTTTTT. This rearrangement joins TRBV12-3 or TRBV12-4 to TRBJ2-2; a weak D match, TRBD2 (5 bases). The CDR3 is 14 amino acids. V lost 6 bases and J 6 bases, leaving 14 bases between the germline ends.